The clone carrying this TCR beta chain was recorded at least ten times. Amplification of TCR beta CDR3 regions was performed using RNA transcripts as template. The TCR CDR3 first-round RT-PCR relied on the HTBI primer set. TCRdb reprocessed the multiplex PCR reads with MiXCR, giving one entry per CDR3 protein. The table includes under 750,000 distinct CDR3 sequences, roughly a sixth detected once. This record belongs to a study of T cells in Graves' hyperthyroidism and ophthalmopathy. Sample: blood. The clonotype originates from a woman between 50 and 59 years old with Graves' hyperthyroidism that later progressed to Graves' ophthalmopathy.

CDR3 nucleotide sequence: TGTGCCTGGAGTGTATGGGGTAAGGGGCAAGAAGCTTTCTTT. Encoded protein: CAWSVWGKGQEAFF. V is TRBV30 and J is TRBJ1-1, with D possibly being TRBD1 (5 bases). This CDR3 region has 14 residues. With 0 bases removed from V and 8 bases from J, the gap between germline ends came to 16 bases. CDR1 is GTSNPN, CDR2 SVGIG, per germline (reference sequence).